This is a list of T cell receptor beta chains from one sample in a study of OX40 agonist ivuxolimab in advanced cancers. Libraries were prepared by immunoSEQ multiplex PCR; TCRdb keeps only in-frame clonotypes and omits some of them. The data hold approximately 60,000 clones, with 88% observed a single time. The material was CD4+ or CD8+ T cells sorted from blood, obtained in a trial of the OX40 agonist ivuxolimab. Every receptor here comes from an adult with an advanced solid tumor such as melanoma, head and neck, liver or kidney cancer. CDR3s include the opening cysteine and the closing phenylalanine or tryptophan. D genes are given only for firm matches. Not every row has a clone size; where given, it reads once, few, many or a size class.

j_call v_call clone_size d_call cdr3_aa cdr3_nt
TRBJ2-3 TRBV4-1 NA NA CASSQDRRGTSVTDTQYF TGCGCCAGCAGCCAAGATCGGAGGGGGACCTCTGTCACAGATACGCAGTATTTT
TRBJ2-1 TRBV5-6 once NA CASSLAGSSYNEQFF TGTGCCAGCAGCTTGGCTGGAAGCTCCTACAATGAGCAGTTCTTC
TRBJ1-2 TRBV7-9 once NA CASSQGFGYTF TGTGCCAGCAGCCAGGGATTTGGCTACACCTTC
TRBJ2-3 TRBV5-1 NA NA CASSLSPGDTTDTQYF TGCGCCAGCAGCTTGTCGCCAGGCGATACCACAGATACGCAGTATTTT
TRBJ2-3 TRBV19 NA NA CATADTDTQYF TGTGCCACGGCCGACACAGATACGCAGTATTTT
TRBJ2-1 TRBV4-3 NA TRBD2 CASSQGLALSSYNEQFF TGCGCCAGCAGCCAGGGACTAGCCCTGAGCTCCTACAATGAGCAGTTCTTC
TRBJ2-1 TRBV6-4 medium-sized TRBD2 CASSDQPSGGDEQFF TGTGCCAGCAGTGACCAACCTAGCGGGGGGGATGAGCAGTTCTTC
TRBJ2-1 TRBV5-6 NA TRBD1 CAGTGQGRNEQFF TGTGCCGGGACGGGACAGGGTCGTAATGAGCAGTTCTTC
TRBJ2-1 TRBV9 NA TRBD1 CASSVGQGAGNEQFF TGTGCCAGCAGCGTGGGACAGGGAGCCGGCAATGAGCAGTTCTTC
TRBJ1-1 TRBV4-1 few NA CASSPEGEMSGTEAFF TGCGCCAGCAGCCCAGAGGGGGAAATGAGTGGCACTGAAGCTTTCTTT
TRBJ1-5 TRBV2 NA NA CASSEPGLYSNQPQHF TGTGCCAGCAGTGAGCCAGGCCTATATAGCAATCAGCCCCAGCATTTT
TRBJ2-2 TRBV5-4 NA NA CASSLRANTGELFF TGTGCCAGCAGCTTACGAGCGAACACCGGGGAGCTGTTTTTT
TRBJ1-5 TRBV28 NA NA CASSRELTGFGVSSSNQPQHF TGTGCCAGCAGCCGAGAGCTAACAGGGTTCGGGGTCTCCTCTAGCAATCAGCCCCAGCATTTT
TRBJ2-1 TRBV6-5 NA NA CASSSVSSYNEQFF TGTGCCAGCAGTTCCGTTAGCTCCTACAATGAGCAGTTCTTC
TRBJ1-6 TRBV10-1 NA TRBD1 CASRVDRGNSPLHF TGCGCCAGCAGGGTGGACAGGGGAAATTCACCCCTCCACTTT
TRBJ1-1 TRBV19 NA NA CASLGPRLEAFF TGTGCCAGTCTCGGACCCCGGCTTGAAGCTTTCTTT
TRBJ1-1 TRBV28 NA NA CASSFGAEAFF TGTGCCAGCAGTTTTGGGGCTGAAGCTTTCTTT
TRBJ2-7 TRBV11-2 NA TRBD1 CASSPGQGAYEQYF TGTGCCAGCAGTCCCGGACAGGGGGCCTACGAGCAGTACTTC
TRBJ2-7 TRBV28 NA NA CASSLRGLSSPYEQYF TGTGCCAGCAGTTTAAGGGGTTTGTCGTCCCCCTACGAGCAGTACTTC
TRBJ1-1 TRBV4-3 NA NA CASSLSGAAGTEAFF TGCGCCAGCAGCCTATCGGGGGCGGCGGGCACTGAAGCTTTCTTT
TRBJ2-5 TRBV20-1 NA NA CSALAGLQYF TGCAGTGCACTCGCGGGACTCCAGTACTTC
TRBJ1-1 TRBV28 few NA CASSRTGATGTEAFF TGTGCCAGCAGCCGAACTGGGGCGACGGGAACTGAAGCTTTCTTT
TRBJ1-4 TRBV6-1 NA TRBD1 CASSGALRGLEKLFF TGTGCCAGCAGCGGAGCCCTCAGGGGGCTTGAAAAACTGTTTTTT
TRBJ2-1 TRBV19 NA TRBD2 CASSWGGIHNEQFF TGTGCCAGTAGTTGGGGGGGTATACACAATGAGCAGTTCTTC
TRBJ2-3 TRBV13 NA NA CASSSLHGTDTQYF TGTGCCAGCAGTTCGTTACATGGCACAGATACGCAGTATTTT
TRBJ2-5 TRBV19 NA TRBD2 CASSPVAGGFETQYF TGTGCCAGTAGTCCGGTAGCGGGAGGTTTTGAGACCCAGTACTTC
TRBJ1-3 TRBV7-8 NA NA CASSAHRTSSGNTIYF TGTGCCAGCAGCGCGCACAGGACTAGCTCTGGAAACACCATATATTTT
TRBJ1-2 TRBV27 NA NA CASSLGGSHGYTF TGTGCCAGCAGTTTGGGCGGCTCCCATGGCTACACCTTC
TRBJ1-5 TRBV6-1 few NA CASSGQPQHF TGTGCCAGCAGTGGGCAGCCCCAGCATTTT
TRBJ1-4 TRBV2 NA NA CASSEARRTEKLFF TGTGCCAGCAGTGAAGCTAGGCGGACCGAAAAACTGTTTTTT
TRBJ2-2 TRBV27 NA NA CASNKLHTGELFF TGTGCCAGCAACAAATTACACACCGGGGAGCTGTTTTTT
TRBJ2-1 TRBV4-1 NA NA CASRDMGVGNEQFF TGCGCCAGCCGGGACATGGGTGTCGGCAATGAGCAGTTCTTC
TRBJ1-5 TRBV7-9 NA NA CASSATGYQPQHF TGTGCCAGCAGCGCAACAGGTTATCAGCCCCAGCATTTT
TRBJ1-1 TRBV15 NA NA CATSRDLGRVDTEAFF TGTGCCACCAGCAGAGATTTGGGTAGAGTGGACACTGAAGCTTTCTTT
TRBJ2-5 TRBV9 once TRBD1 CASADRGEETQYF TGTGCCAGCGCCGACAGGGGGGAAGAGACCCAGTACTTC
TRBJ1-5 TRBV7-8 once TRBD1 CASSPRTGNNQPQHF TGTGCCAGCAGCCCCCGGACAGGGAACAATCAGCCCCAGCATTTT
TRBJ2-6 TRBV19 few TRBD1 CASNDPGQGLPGANVLTF TGTGCCAGTAATGACCCGGGACAGGGACTTCCTGGGGCCAACGTCCTGACTTTC
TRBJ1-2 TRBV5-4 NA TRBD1 CASSRGQGTNYGYTF TGTGCCAGCAGCAGGGGACAGGGAACTAACTATGGCTACACCTTC
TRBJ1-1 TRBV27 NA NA CASSLYGQTEAFF TGTGCCAGCAGTTTATATGGACAGACTGAAGCTTTCTTT
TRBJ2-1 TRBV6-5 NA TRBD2 CASSYEASGYYNEQFF TGTGCCAGCAGTTACGAGGCTAGCGGGTACTACAATGAGCAGTTCTTC
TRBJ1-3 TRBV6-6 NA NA CASSDADSGNTIYF TGTGCCAGCTCTGATGCGGACTCTGGAAACACCATATATTTT
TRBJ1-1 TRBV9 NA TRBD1 CASSASGTAREAFF TGTGCCAGCAGCGCCTCCGGGACAGCACGTGAAGCTTTCTTT
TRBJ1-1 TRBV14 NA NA CASSQTPNTEAFF TGTGCCAGCAGCCAAACCCCTAACACTGAAGCTTTCTTT
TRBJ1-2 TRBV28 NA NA CASSLGAIGYTF TGTGCCAGCAGTTTGGGGGCGATTGGCTACACCTTC
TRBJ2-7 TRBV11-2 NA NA CASSLGGASSYEQYF TGTGCCAGCAGCTTAGGGGGCGCGAGCTCCTACGAGCAGTACTTC
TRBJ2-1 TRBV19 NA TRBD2 CASSSGLGGEQFF TGTGCCAGTAGTAGTGGACTAGGCGGTGAGCAGTTCTTC
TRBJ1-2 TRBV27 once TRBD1 CASSWGQGYGYTF TGTGCCAGCAGTTGGGGACAGGGCTATGGCTACACCTTC
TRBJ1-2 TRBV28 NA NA CASNKNGAKRGGYTF TGTGCCAGCAACAAAAACGGGGCCAAAAGGGGTGGCTACACCTTC
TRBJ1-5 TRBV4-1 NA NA CASSQDGGGWPQHF TGCGCCAGCAGCCAAGATGGGGGTGGTTGGCCCCAGCATTTT